These T cell receptor beta chains were read from a single sample in a study of T-cell reconstitution after alpha-beta-depleted transplantation in children. TCRdb processed the PCR reads anew with MiXCR; each CDR3 protein has one entry. The sample consists of 350,000 to 450,000 distinct CDR3 sequences, approximately 12% of them appearing once. The input for sequencing was PBMCs, taken from the stem cell graft. The receptors derive from a human donor who donated a stem cell graft to a child with Fanconi anemia. Each CDR3 is given with its conserved first and last residue. Each record gives: CDR3 DNA, CDR3 protein, D gene, J gene, clone size, V gene. D genes are given only for firm matches. Where a row states a size, it is once, few, many or the class of an expanded clone; other rows omit it.

TGTGCCAGCAGTGACTGGGAGGGTGGAAACACCATATATTTT,CASSDWEGGNTIYF,-,TRBJ1-3,-,TRBV25-1
TGTGCCAGCAGCCCCATCCAGGGCGACTATGGCTACACCTTC,CASSPIQGDYGYTF,-,TRBJ1-2,-,TRBV7-9
TGTGCCAGCAGCCCCGGGAGGTGGGGCAACACCGGGGAGCTGTTTTTT,CASSPGRWGNTGELFF,TRBD2,TRBJ2-2,-,TRBV11-1
TGTGCCAGCAGTGCGGGACGGACCTTGGATGAGCAGTTCTTC,CASSAGRTLDEQFF,-,TRBJ2-1,-,TRBV7-2
TGTGCTAGTGGTTTGTACTGGCAGGGGGTTAATCAGCCCCAGCATTTT,CASGLYWQGVNQPQHF,TRBD1,TRBJ1-5,few,TRBV12-5
TGTGCCAGCAGTTTCCTTTCCCGATCAGGGACCGGCGGGGAGCTGTTTTTT,CASSFLSRSGTGGELFF,-,TRBJ2-2,few,TRBV27
TGCGCCAGCAGCCTATCCCTGGACAGGGTCGTTTCACCCCTCCACTTT,CASSLSLDRVVSPLHF,TRBD1,TRBJ1-6,-,TRBV4-3
TGCAGTGCTAGAGGCCCAGGAGGGAAGAACACCGGGGAGCTGTTTTTT,CSARGPGGKNTGELFF,-,TRBJ2-2,-,TRBV20-1
TGCAGTGCCAACCACGGCCCTGGCTACACCTTC,CSANHGPGYTF,-,TRBJ1-2,many,TRBV20-1
TGCAGCGTTGGGACTAGCGGACAGAACACCGGGGAGCTGTTTTTT,CSVGTSGQNTGELFF,TRBD2,TRBJ2-2,many,TRBV29-1
TGCGCCAGCAGCAGTGGACAGAATCAGCCCCAGCATTTT,CASSSGQNQPQHF,-,TRBJ1-5,few,TRBV5-1
TGTGCCAGCAGCCAAGGGACAGGGGTCGACTATGGCTACACCTTC,CASSQGTGVDYGYTF,TRBD1,TRBJ1-2,many,TRBV4-2
TGTGCCAGCAGCGATCCCCGGGACAGCCTAGGCTCCATATATTTT,CASSDPRDSLGSIYF,TRBD1,TRBJ1-3,many,TRBV3-1
TGCAGTGCTAGCTCGGGGGTAGGAATGGAGACCCAGTACTTC,CSASSGVGMETQYF,-,TRBJ2-5,many,TRBV20-1
TGCAGCGGGGGACAGTCCACAGATACGCAGTATTTT,CSGGQSTDTQYF,TRBD1,TRBJ2-3,few,TRBV29-1
TGTGCCAGCAGTGAGGACAGGGGGGCCAACAATGAGCAGTTCTTC,CASSEDRGANNEQFF,TRBD1,TRBJ2-1,-,TRBV2
TGTGCCAGCAGTTCTCGCCAGGGGGTGTCTCTGACAGATACGCAGTATTTT,CASSSRQGVSLTDTQYF,TRBD1,TRBJ2-3,few,TRBV25-1
TGTGCCATCAGTGAGGGATGGGGCCAAGAGACCCAGTACTTC,CAISEGWGQETQYF,-,TRBJ2-5,-,TRBV10-3
TGCAGCGTTGAAACAGGGAACGGCTACACCTTC,CSVETGNGYTF,-,TRBJ1-2,-,TRBV29-1
TGCGCCAGCAGCCCCGGCACAGCTTCTAACTATGGCTACACCTTC,CASSPGTASNYGYTF,-,TRBJ1-2,few,TRBV4-3
TGTGCCAGCAGCCCAGGACGGAGCTATGGCTACACCTTC,CASSPGRSYGYTF,-,TRBJ1-2,many,TRBV12-3/TRBV12-4
TGCGCCAGCAGCCCGCTGGCTAGCGGGGAGACCCAGTACTTC,CASSPLASGETQYF,TRBD2,TRBJ2-5,-,TRBV5-1
TGTGCCAGCAGCTTAAACACGGGGAATGAGCAGTTCTTC,CASSLNTGNEQFF,-,TRBJ2-1,-,TRBV7-8
TGTGCCAGCAGCGTAGGGGTTTACGGGTGGAACAGGGGCCCAGGTGGGGCCAACGTCCTGACTTTC,CASSVGVYGWNRGPGGANVLTF,TRBD1,TRBJ2-6,-,TRBV9
TGTGCCAGCAGCCAAGATCAGGGAGGAGAAAAACTGTTTTTT,CASSQDQGGEKLFF,-,TRBJ1-4,-,TRBV4-2
TGTGCTAGTGCCCGGGGGGACAGGGCGTATAGCACAGATACGCAGTATTTT,CASARGDRAYSTDTQYF,TRBD1,TRBJ2-3,many,TRBV12-5
TGCAGTGCTACGCGGACTAGCGGTTCTAGCTCCTACGAGCAGTACTTC,CSATRTSGSSSYEQYF,TRBD2,TRBJ2-7,-,TRBV20-1
TGCAGCGTTGACCCGACAGGGTTAGGTGGCTACACCTTC,CSVDPTGLGGYTF,TRBD1,TRBJ1-2,many,TRBV29-1